This T cell receptor (beta chain) was documented in a study of shared clonotypes between healthy human individuals. The study, taken as a whole, reports: Sampling involved blood alone; tissue repertoires likely differ.

Genomic DNA (from each subset) was split evenly across several immunoSEQ plates. Data came from immunoSEQ multiplex PCR; TCRdb stores just in-frame clones and leaves some out. This table holds 2 million to 3 million clones, more than 85% found once. Per the germline V gene, CDR1 is SGHRS and CDR2 is YFSETQ. The V end was cut by 0 bases, the J end by 3 bases, with 7 bases between. The CDR3 is 14 amino acids. Turning to this clone: Its cognate antigen is unknown. The sample carries other DNA sequences with the same CDR3.

This sequence joins TRBV5-1 and TRBJ1-5; a weak D match, TRBD1 (5 bases). Sample: naive CD4+ T cells from PBMCs. Documented subset: CD45RA+ positively selected. The receptor comes from a man in his late teens or twenties in good health. Some clones in this sample may be carry-over from other donors' samples. CDR3: CASSLVGDNQPQHF. CDR3 bases: TGCGCCAGCAGCTTGGTGGGGGACAATCAGCCCCAGCATTTT.